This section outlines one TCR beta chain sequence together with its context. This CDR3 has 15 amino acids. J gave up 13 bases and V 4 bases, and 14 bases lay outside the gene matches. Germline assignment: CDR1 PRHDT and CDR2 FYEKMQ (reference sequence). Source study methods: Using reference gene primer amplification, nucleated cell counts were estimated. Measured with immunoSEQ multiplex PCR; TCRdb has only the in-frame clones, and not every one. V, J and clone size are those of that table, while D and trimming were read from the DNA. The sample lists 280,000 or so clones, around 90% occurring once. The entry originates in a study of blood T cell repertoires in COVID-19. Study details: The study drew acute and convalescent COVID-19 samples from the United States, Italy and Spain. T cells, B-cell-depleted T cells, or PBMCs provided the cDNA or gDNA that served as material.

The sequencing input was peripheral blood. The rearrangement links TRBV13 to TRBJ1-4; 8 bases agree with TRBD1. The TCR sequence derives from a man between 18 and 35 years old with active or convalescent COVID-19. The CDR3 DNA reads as TGTGCCAGCAGCTCTCGGACAGGGCCTAATGAAGGACTGTTTTTT. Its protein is CASSSRTGPNEGLFF.